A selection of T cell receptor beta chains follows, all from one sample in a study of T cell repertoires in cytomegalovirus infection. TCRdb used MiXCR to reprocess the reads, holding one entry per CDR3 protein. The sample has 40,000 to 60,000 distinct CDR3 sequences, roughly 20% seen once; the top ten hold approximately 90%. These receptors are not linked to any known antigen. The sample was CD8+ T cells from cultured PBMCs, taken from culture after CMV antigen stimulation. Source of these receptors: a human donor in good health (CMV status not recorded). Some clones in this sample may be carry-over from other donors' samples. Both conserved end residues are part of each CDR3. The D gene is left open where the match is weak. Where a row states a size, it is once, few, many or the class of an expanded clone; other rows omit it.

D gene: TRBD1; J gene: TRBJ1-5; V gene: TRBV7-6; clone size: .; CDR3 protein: CASSAGTGPNQPQHF; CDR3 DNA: TGTGCCAGCAGCGCCGGGACAGGCCCCAATCAGCCCCAGCATTTT
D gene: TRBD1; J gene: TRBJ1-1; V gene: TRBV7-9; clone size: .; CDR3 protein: CASWGQQNTEAFF; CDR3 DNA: TGTGCCAGCTGGGGACAGCAGAACACTGAAGCTTTCTTT
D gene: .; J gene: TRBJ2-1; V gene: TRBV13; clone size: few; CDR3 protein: CASTSGRNNEQFF; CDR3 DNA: TGTGCCAGCACTTCCGGCAGAAACAATGAGCAGTTCTTC
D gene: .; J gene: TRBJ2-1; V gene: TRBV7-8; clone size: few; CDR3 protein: CASSFSGLSYNEQFF; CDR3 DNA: TGTGCCAGCAGCTTCTCGGGCCTCTCCTACAATGAGCAGTTCTTC
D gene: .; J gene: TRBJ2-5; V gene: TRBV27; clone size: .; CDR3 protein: CASSLAAMETQYF; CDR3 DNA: TGTGCCAGCAGTCTGGCAGCGATGGAGACCCAGTACTTC
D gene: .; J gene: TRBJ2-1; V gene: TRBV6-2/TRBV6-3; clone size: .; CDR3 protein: CASSGRTTYNEQFF; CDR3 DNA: TGTGCCAGCAGTGGGCGGACCACCTACAATGAGCAGTTCTTC
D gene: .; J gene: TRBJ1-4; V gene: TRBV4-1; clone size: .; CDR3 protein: CASKETVSPTNEKLFF; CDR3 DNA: TGCGCCAGCAAAGAGACAGTGTCCCCAACTAATGAAAAACTGTTTTTT
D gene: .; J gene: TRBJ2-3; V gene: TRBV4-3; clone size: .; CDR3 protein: CASSPPGEDTQYF; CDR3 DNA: TGCGCCAGCAGCCCCCCGGGGGAAGATACGCAGTATTTT
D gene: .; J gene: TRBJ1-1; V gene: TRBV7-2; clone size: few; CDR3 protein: CASSLGVTTEAFF; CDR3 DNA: TGTGCCAGCAGCTTAGGGGTGACCACTGAAGCTTTCTTT
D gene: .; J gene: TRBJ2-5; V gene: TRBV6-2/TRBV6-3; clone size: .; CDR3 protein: CASSYSLETQYF; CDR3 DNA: TGTGCCAGCAGTTACTCCCTCGAGACCCAGTACTTC
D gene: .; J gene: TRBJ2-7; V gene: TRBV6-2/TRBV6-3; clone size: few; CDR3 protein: CASSYGNSYEQYF; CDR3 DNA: TGTGCCAGCAGTTACGGGAACTCCTACGAGCAGTACTTC
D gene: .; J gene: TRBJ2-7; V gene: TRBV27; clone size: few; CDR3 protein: CASSHSPQMVDEQYF; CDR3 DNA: TGTGCCAGCAGCCATAGCCCCCAGATGGTAGACGAGCAGTACTTC
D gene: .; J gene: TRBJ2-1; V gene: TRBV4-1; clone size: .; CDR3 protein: CASSQRGGSANEQFF; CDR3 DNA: TGCGCCAGCAGCCAAAGAGGAGGTAGCGCCAATGAGCAGTTCTTC
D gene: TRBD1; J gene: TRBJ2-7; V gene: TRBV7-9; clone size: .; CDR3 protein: CASSGAGTGVAYEQYF; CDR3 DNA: TGTGCCAGCAGCGGGGCTGGGACAGGGGTGGCCTACGAGCAGTACTTC
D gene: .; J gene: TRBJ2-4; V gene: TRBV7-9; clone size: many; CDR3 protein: CASSLVGGPAKNIQYF; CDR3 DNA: TGTGCCAGCAGCTTAGTCGGGGGGCCAGCCAAAAACATTCAGTACTTC
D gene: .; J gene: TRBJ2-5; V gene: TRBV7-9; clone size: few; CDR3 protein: CASLGGGQETQYF; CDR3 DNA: TGTGCCAGCCTCGGTGGGGGCCAAGAGACCCAGTACTTC
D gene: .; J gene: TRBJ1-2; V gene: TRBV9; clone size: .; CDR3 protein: CASRDPKGMNYGYTF; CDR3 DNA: TGTGCCAGCAGGGACCCAAAAGGGATGAACTATGGCTACACCTTC
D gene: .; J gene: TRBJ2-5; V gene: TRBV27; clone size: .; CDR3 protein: CASSLGLQETQYF; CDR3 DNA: TGTGCCAGCAGTTTAGGACTTCAAGAGACCCAGTACTTC
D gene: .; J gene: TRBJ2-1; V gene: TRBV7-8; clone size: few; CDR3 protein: CASSLASTGAPLVYNEQFF; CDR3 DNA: TGTGCCAGCAGCTTAGCGTCGACGGGAGCCCCTTTAGTCTACAATGAGCAGTTCTTC
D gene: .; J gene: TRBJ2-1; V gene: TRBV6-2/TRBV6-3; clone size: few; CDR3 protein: CASSYKAINEQFF; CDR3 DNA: TGTGCCAGCAGTTACAAGGCGATCAATGAGCAGTTCTTC
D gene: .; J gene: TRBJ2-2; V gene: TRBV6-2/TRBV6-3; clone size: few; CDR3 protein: CASSYGSDTGELFF; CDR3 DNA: TGTGCCAGCAGTTATGGGTCCGACACCGGGGAGCTGTTTTTT
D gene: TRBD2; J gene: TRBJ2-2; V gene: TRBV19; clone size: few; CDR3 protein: CASSIDGLAGSPFSGELFF; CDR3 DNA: TGTGCCAGTAGTATAGACGGACTAGCGGGATCCCCTTTTTCCGGGGAGCTGTTTTTT
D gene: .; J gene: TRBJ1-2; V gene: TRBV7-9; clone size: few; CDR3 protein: CASSLTEKRYGYTF; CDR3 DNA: TGTGCCAGCAGCCTAACCGAAAAACGCTATGGCTACACCTTC
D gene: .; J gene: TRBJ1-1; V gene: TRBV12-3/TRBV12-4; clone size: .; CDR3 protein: CASSGRTEAFF; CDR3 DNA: TGTGCCAGCAGTGGTCGCACTGAAGCTTTCTTT
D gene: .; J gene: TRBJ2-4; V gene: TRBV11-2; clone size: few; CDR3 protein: CASRLGGPFPIAKNIQYF; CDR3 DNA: TGTGCCAGCAGGTTAGGTGGGCCCTTTCCCATAGCCAAAAACATTCAGTACTTC
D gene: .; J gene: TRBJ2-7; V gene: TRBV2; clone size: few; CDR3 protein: CASQGLEQYF; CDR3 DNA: TGTGCTAGTCAGGGGCTCGAGCAGTACTTC
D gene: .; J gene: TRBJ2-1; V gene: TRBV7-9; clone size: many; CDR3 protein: CASSSPGTINEQFF; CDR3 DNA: TGTGCCAGCAGCTCGCCCGGGACAATTAATGAGCAGTTCTTC
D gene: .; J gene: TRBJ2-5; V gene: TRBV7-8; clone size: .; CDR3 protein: CASTSYGGTQETQYF; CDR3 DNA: TGTGCCAGCACGAGTTACGGGGGAACGCAAGAGACCCAGTACTTC
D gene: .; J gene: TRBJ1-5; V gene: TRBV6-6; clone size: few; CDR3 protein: CASSYSSGPQHF; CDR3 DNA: TGTGCCAGCAGTTACTCGAGTGGGCCCCAGCATTTT
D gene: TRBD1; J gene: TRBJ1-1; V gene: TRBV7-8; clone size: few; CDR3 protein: CASSLASGGSGTEAFF; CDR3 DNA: TGTGCCAGCAGCTTAGCTTCAGGGGGCTCGGGCACTGAAGCTTTCTTT
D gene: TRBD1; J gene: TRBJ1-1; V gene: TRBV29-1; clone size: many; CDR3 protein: CSVEQSQGYTEAFF; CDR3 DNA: TGCAGCGTTGAACAGTCACAGGGGTACACTGAAGCTTTCTTT
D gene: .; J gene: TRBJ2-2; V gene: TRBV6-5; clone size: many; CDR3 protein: CASGRGANTGELFF; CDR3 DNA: TGTGCCTCCGGACGTGGGGCTAACACCGGGGAGCTGTTTTTT
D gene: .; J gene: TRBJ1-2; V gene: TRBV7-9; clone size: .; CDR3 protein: CASSPRGDGYTF; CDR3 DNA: TGTGCCAGCAGCCCCCGGGGGGATGGCTACACCTTC
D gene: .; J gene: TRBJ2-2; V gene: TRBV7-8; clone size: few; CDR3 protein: CANSLGGARELFF; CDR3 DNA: TGTGCCAATTCCTTGGGGGGGGCACGGGAGCTGTTTTTT
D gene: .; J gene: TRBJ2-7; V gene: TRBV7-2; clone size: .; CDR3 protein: CASSFPSGGYEQYF; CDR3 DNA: TGTGCCAGCAGCTTCCCGTCCGGGGGCTACGAGCAGTACTTC
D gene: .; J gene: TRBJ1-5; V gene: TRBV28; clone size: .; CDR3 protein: CASSSRRGRSNQPQHF; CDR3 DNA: TGTGCCAGCAGTTCCCGAAGGGGACGGAGCAATCAGCCCCAGCATTTT
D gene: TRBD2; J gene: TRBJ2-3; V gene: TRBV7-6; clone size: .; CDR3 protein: CASSLELQREVEDPDTQYF; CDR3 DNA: TGTGCCAGCAGCTTAGAGTTACAGCGGGAGGTTGAAGACCCAGATACGCAGTATTTT
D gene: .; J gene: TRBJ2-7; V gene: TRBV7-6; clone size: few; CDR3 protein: CASSPGHSYEQYF; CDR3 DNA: TGTGCCAGCAGCCCGGGGCACTCCTACGAGCAGTACTTC
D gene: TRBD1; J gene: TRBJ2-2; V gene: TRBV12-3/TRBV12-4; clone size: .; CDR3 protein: CASSQTGEGELFF; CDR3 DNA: TGTGCCAGCAGTCAAACAGGGGAAGGGGAGCTGTTTTTT
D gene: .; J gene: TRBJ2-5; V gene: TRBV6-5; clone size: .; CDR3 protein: CASSSAGPDGETQYF; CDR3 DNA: TGTGCCAGCAGTTCTGCCGGGCCCGATGGGGAGACCCAGTACTTC
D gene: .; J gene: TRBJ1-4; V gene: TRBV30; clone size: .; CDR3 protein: CAWSPADLPLFF; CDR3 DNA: TGTGCCTGGAGTCCTGCGGACCTTCCACTGTTTTTT
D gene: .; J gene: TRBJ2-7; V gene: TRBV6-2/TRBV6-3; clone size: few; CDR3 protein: CASSTLREQYF; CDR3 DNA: TGTGCCAGCAGTACCCTCAGGGAGCAGTACTTC
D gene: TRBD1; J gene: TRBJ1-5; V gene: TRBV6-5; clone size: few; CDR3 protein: CASSYGGQGDQPQHF; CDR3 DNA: TGTGCCAGCAGTTACGGCGGACAGGGGGATCAGCCCCAGCATTTT
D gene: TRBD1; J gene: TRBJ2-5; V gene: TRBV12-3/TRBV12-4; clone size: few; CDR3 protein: CASRGTGTETQYF; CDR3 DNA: TGTGCCAGCAGGGGGACAGGAACAGAGACCCAGTACTTC
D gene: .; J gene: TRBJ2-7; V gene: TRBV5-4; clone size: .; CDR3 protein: CASSPGEFQTYF; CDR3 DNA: TGTGCCAGCAGCCCTGGGGAATTTCAAACGTACTTC
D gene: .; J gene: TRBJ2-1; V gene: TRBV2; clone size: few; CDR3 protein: CASTRVGNNEQFF; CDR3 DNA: TGTGCCAGCACCAGAGTGGGAAACAATGAGCAGTTCTTC
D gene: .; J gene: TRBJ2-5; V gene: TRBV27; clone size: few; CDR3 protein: CASSPGQGGTQYF; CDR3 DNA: TGTGCCAGCAGCCCGGGACAAGGAGGGACCCAGTACTTC
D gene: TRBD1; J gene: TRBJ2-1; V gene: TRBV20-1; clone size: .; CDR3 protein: CSAYRGDSGEQFF; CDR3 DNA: TGCAGTGCTTACAGGGGCGACTCGGGTGAGCAGTTCTTC